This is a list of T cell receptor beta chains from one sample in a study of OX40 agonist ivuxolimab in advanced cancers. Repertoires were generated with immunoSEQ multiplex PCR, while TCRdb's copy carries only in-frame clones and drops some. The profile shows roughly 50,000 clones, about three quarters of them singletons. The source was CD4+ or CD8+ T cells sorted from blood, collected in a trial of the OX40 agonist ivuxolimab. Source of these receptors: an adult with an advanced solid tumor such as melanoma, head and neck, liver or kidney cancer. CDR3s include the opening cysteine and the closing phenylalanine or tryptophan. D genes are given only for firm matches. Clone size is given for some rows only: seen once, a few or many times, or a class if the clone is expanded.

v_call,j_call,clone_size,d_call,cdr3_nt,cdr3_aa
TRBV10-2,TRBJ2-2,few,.,TGCGCCAGCAGTGAGCGGCCAACTAGAGACACCGGGGAGCTGTTTTTT,CASSERPTRDTGELFF
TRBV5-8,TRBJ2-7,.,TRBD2,TGTGCCAGCAGCTTGGCGCTAGCGGGAGTTCCCTACGAGCAGTACTTC,CASSLALAGVPYEQYF
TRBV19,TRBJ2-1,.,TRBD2,TGTGCCAGTAGTTCGTTAGCGGGCTCCTACAATGAGCAGTTCTTC,CASSSLAGSYNEQFF
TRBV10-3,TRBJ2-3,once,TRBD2,TGTGCCAGCTCGGGGGGGGTCACAGATACGCAGTATTTT,CASSGGVTDTQYF
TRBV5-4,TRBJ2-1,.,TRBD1,TGTGCCAGCAGCTTGGGACAGGGGGGTCAGGACCGGCAGTTCTTC,CASSLGQGGQDRQFF
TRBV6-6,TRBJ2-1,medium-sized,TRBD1,TGTGCCAGCAGTCAAGAGGGACAGTCACAGTTCTTC,CASSQEGQSQFF
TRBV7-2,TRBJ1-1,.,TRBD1,TGTGCCAGCAGCCAACCCTCGCTAGGGGGCTTAGAAGCTTTCTTT,CASSQPSLGGLEAFF
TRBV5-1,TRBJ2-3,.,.,TGCGCCAGCAGCTTGGGGTTGTCTAGCACAGATACGCAGTATTTT,CASSLGLSSTDTQYF
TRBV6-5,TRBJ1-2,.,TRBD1,TGTGCCAGCAGTCCCGACAGGGAAGTGGGCTACACCTTC,CASSPDREVGYTF
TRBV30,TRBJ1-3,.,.,TGTGCCTGGAGTCACGGCAGAAGAGCTGGAAACACCATATATTTT,CAWSHGRRAGNTIYF
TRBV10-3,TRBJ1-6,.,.,TGTGCCATCAGTGTAGGGGATTCACCCCTCCACTTT,CAISVGDSPLHF
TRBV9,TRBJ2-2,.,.,TGTGCCAGCAGCGTAGGAGGGTTAGGGGCGAACACCGGGGAGCTGTTTTTT,CASSVGGLGANTGELFF
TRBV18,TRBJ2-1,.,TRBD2,TGTGCCAGCTCACCAAAGCGGGAGGAGCAGTTCTTC,CASSPKREEQFF
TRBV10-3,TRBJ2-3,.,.,TGTGCCATCAGTGAGCGTGGGATACGGACTAGCACAGATACGCAGTATTTT,CAISERGIRTSTDTQYF
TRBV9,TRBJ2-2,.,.,TGTGCCAGCAGCGTAGTCCCTAGTCGGAACACCGGGGAGCTGTTTTTT,CASSVVPSRNTGELFF
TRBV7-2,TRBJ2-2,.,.,TGTGCCAGCAGCTTAGGGAGGGTATCTGCCGGGGAGCTGTTTTTT,CASSLGRVSAGELFF
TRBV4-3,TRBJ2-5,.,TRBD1,TGCGCCAGCAGCCGCCACAGGGGGGAGACCCAGTACTTC,CASSRHRGETQYF
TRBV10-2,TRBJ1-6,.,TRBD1,TGCGCCAGCAGTGAGTCCCCGGGACAGGGCAACAGGGTTTCACCCCTCCACTTT,CASSESPGQGNRVSPLHF
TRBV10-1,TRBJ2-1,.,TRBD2,TGCGCCAGCAGTGAGACTAGCGCCTCCAATGAGCAGTTCTTC,CASSETSASNEQFF
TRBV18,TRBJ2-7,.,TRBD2,TGTGCCAGCTCGGAGACTAGCTTTGGGGAGCAGTACTTC,CASSETSFGEQYF
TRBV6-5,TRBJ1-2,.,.,TGTGCCAGCAGTTACGGGGGGAACTATGGCTACACCTTC,CASSYGGNYGYTF
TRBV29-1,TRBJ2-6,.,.,TGCAGCGTTGAACTCTCTGGGGCCAACGTCCTGACTTTC,CSVELSGANVLTF
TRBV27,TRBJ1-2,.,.,TGTGCCAGCAGTTTAGCAGGAGGCTATGGCTACACCTTC,CASSLAGGYGYTF
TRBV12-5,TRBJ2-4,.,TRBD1,TGTGCTAGTGGTCAGGGACAGGGCAAAAACATTCAGTACTTC,CASGQGQGKNIQYF
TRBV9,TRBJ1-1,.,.,TGTGCCAGCAGCACACACTTCTTCCAGGACATGAACACTGAAGCTTTCTTT,CASSTHFFQDMNTEAFF
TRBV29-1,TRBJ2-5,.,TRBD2,TGCAGCGTTGGACTAGCGGGAGATCGGGGGTGGCAAGAGACCCAGTACTTC,CSVGLAGDRGWQETQYF
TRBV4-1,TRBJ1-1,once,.,TGCGCCAGCAGCCAACTCGGGATTGCTACTGAAGCTTTCTTT,CASSQLGIATEAFF
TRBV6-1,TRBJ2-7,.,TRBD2,TGTGCCAGCAGAACACTAGCGGTCCTTACCTACGAGCAGTACTTC,CASRTLAVLTYEQYF
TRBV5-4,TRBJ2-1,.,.,TGTGCCAGCAGCTTAGGGTGGAATGAGCAGTTCTTC,CASSLGWNEQFF
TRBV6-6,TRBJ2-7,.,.,TGTGCCAGCAGTTACACCAGGGTGAACGAGCAGTACTTC,CASSYTRVNEQYF
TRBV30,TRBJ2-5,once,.,TGTGCCTGGAGTGTCTACGGTGGGACCTATCTAGCCCCCAAAGAGACCCAGTACTTC,CAWSVYGGTYLAPKETQYF
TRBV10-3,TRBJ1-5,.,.,TGTGCCATCAGTGTCGACAGGATGACGAATCAGCCCCAGCATTTT,CAISVDRMTNQPQHF
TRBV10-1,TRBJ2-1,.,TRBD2,TGCGCCAGCAGTCCTAGCGGGTGGAGCTCCTACAATGAGCAGTTCTTC,CASSPSGWSSYNEQFF
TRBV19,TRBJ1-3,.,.,TGTGCCAGTAGTGCCTCTGGCGTTGGCTCTGGAAACACCATATATTTT,CASSASGVGSGNTIYF
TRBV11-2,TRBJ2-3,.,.,TGTGCCAGCAGCATAATGAGGGGACGAGATACGCAGTATTTT,CASSIMRGRDTQYF
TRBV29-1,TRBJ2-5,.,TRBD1,TGCAGCGTTCGTCTGACAGGGGCCCGGGAGACCCAGTACTTC,CSVRLTGARETQYF
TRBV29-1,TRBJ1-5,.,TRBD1,TGCAGCGTAACGACAGGGGGCAATCAGCCCCAGCATTTT,CSVTTGGNQPQHF
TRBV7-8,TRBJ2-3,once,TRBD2,TGTGCCAGCAGCATCTCTTTGGGACTAACCAAGACAGATACGCAGTATTTT,CASSISLGLTKTDTQYF
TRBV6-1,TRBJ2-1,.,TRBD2,TGTGCCAGCAGGGAGGGAGGGCCCAACAATGAGCAGTTCTTC,CASREGGPNNEQFF
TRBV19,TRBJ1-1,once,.,TGTGCCAGTAGTACAGGGAACACTGAAGCTTTCTTT,CASSTGNTEAFF
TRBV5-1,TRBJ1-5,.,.,TGCGCCAGCGCGGCCGACAGCTGGGGTGATCAGCCCCAGCATTTT,CASAADSWGDQPQHF
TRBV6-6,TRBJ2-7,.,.,TGTGCCAGCCTTCAAAGGGGGGAGCAGTACTTC,CASLQRGEQYF
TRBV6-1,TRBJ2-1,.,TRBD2,TGTGCCAGCAGTGGGGGTAGCGGGGCTTCCCTGGGGCGCGAGCAGTTCTTC,CASSGGSGASLGREQFF
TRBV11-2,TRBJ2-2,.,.,TGTGCCAGCAGCTTAGATGGGGGTGGGCTGTTTTTT,CASSLDGGGLFF
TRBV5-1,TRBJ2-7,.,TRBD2,TGCGCCAGCAGAGTAGCGGGACCCTACGAGCAGTACTTC,CASRVAGPYEQYF
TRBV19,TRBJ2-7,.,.,TGTGCCAGTAGTGAACAGGTGACCTCCTACGAGCAGTACTTC,CASSEQVTSYEQYF
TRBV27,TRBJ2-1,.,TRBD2,TGTGCCAGCAGTCCCCGGACTAGCGGGATAGCAAATGAGCAGTTCTTC,CASSPRTSGIANEQFF
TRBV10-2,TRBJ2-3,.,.,TGCGCCAGCGCAGAGGCGTTAGATACGCAGTATTTT,CASAEALDTQYF
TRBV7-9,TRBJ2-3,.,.,TGTGCCAGCAGCTTAGCTAGCGGTATTAGCACAGATACGCAGTATTTT,CASSLASGISTDTQYF
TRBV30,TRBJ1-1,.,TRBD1,TGTGCCTGGGCCTCACCACAGGGGGCGCATACTGAAGCTTTCTTT,CAWASPQGAHTEAFF
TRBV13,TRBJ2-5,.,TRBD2,TGTGCCAGCAGCTTAAACCTACTAGCGGGAGAAGAGACCCAGTACTTC,CASSLNLLAGEETQYF
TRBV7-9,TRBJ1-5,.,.,TGTGCCAGCAGCTTTACATTAGGGGACAATCAGCCCCAGCATTTT,CASSFTLGDNQPQHF
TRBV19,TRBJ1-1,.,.,TGTGCCAGTAGTATTGAGAGGCGCACTGAAGCTTTCTTT,CASSIERRTEAFF
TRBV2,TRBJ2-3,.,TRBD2,TGTGCCAGCAGTGTAGCGGGATCCCCGGGCACAGATACGCAGTATTTT,CASSVAGSPGTDTQYF